These 25 T cell receptor beta chains came from one sample sequenced in a study of response to subunit inactivated influenza vaccine. TCRdb called the RT-PCR reads again in MiXCR, with one record for every CDR3 protein. Among roughly 670,000 distinct CDR3 sequences listed, around 15% were seen once. The source material was PBMCs from blood, sampled about 14 days before vaccination. The receptors stem from a man between 50 and 59 years old who received an inactivated influenza vaccine.

The chain links TRBV2 to TRBJ2-7, with D tentatively TRBD1 (6 bases). This CDR3 contains 14 residues. In germline, CDR1 is SNHLY, CDR2 FYNNEI. V shed 6 bases and J shed 5 bases, with 17 bases lying between them. CDR3 in amino acids: CASSRQVKVDEQYF. The DNA of the CDR3 is TGTGCCAGCAGCCGACAGGTTAAGGTTGACGAGCAGTACTTC.

The genes are TRBV28 and TRBJ2-7, with a weak D call TRBD1 (7 bases). Germline CDR1 is MDHEN and CDR2 is SYDVKM. The CDR3 consists of 15 residues. Between the trimmed V and J ends, which lost 6 bases and 4 bases, there was a span of 19 bases. The CDR3 nucleotides are TGTGCCAGCAGACCCACAGGGGAGGCTACGTACGAGCAGTACTTC. Translated, it gives CASRPTGEATYEQYF. Drawing the rest from reference TRBV28 and TRBJ2-7, the complete variable domain is DVKVTQSSRYLVKRTGEKVFLECVQDMDHENMFWYRQDPGLGLRLIYFSYDVKMKEKGDIPEGYSVSREKKERFSLILESASTNQTSMYLCASRPTGEATYEQYFGPGTRLTVT.

This clonotype was detected a few times. V and J are TRBV9 and TRBJ2-7; 9 bases match TRBD2. The CDR3 is made up of 13 amino acids. Trimming took 7 bases from V and 2 from J; bases not matched to a gene: 4. Per germline, CDR1 SGDLS and CDR2 YYNGEE. In nucleotides, the CDR3 is TGTGCCAGCGCGGGAGGGAACACCTACGAGCAGTACTTC. Protein product: CASAGGNTYEQYF.

In its sample, this clonotype was seen a few times. The chain links TRBV28 to TRBJ2-1, with D unresolved. The CDR3 length is 13 residues. The V end was cut by 7 bases, the J end by 4 bases, with 11 bases between. Germline assignment: CDR1 MDHEN and CDR2 SYDVKM. CDR3: CASTRNLYNEQFF. DNA for the CDR3: TGTGCCAGCACCCGGAACCTTTACAATGAGCAGTTCTTC.

There are a few counts of this clonotype. The J gene is TRBJ2-2, the V gene TRBV7-6; TRBD2 matches 14 bases. The CDR3 spans 18 residues. Germline CDR1 and CDR2: SGHVS and FNYEAQ. J was trimmed by 1 base and V by 7 bases; bases with no gene match: 8. The CDR3 protein is CASMVGTSGSRNTGELFF. DNA of the CDR3: TGTGCCAGCATGGTCGGGACTAGCGGGAGTAGGAACACCGGGGAGCTGTTTTTT.

This chain links TRBV4-1 with TRBJ2-1; D assignment may be TRBD1 or TRBD2 (5 bases each). CDR1 MGHRA and CDR2 YSYEKL come from the germline V gene. The CDR3 sequence is 17 residues long. V was cut by 1 base and J by 7 bases, with 20 bases left in between. In DNA, the CDR3 is TGCGCCAGCAGCCAAGTTGTATGGCAGTCCGAGGGGAATGAGCAGTTCTTC. It translates to CASSQVVWQSEGNEQFF.

This clonotype has only a few counts. This chain links TRBV5-1 with TRBJ1-1; D is undetermined. The CDR3 runs 13 residues. Trimming took off 5 bases at V and 4 bases at J, with 12 bases between the two ends. Germline V gene lookup returns CDR1 SGHRS and CDR2 YFSETQ. The chain's CDR3 is CASRVGWSTEAFF. In nucleotides, the CDR3 is TGCGCCAGCAGGGTAGGGTGGAGCACTGAAGCTTTCTTT.

The rearrangement uses TRBV29-1 and TRBJ2-1, with D uncertain. CDR1 SQVTM and CDR2 ANQGSEA come from the germline V gene. The CDR3 totals 11 residues. Trimming stripped 6 bases from V and 2 bases from J, with 5 bases between. The CDR3 DNA reads as TGCAGCGTGACGGCCTACAATGAGCAGTTCTTC. It yields the protein CSVTAYNEQFF.

This clonotype was counted a few times. The rearrangement joins TRBV4-3 to TRBJ2-1; D unclear. Germline CDR1 and CDR2: LGHNA and YSLEER. Between the trimmed V and J ends, which lost 0 bases and 5 bases, there was a span of 14 bases. This CDR3 region has 16 residues. The CDR3, as DNA: TGCGCCAGCAGCCAAGATTCGTCTCCCTACCACAATGAGCAGTTCTTC. This gives the protein CASSQDSSPYHNEQFF.

The chain is built from TRBV12-3 or TRBV12-4 and TRBJ1-5; a possible D gene is TRBD1 (6 bases). The CDR3 has 16 amino acids. Trimming took 1 base from V and 1 from J, leaving 11 bases between them. The DNA of the CDR3 is TGTGCCAGCAGTTTAGGTGGGGGCGCGAGCAATCAGCCCCAGCATTTT. Protein product: CASSLGGGASNQPQHF.

There are a few counts of this clonotype. This rearrangement joins TRBV11-2 to TRBJ2-7; unclear D gene. Trimming cost V 5 bases and J 3 bases, with 8 bases left between them. The CDR3 has 12 residues. Germline values: CDR1 SGHAT, CDR2 FQNNGV. CDR3 in amino acids: CASSPTFYEQYF. DNA of the CDR3: TGTGCCAGCAGCCCCACTTTCTACGAGCAGTACTTC.

This chain uses TRBV2 with TRBJ2-1, with D uncertain. Trimming shortened V by 2 bases and J by 5 bases, and 19 bases separated the two germline ends. The CDR3 sequence is 17 residues long. The germline V gene encodes CDR1 SNHLY and CDR2 FYNNEI. This chain's CDR3 is CASSESRARFSDNEQFF. CDR3 nucleotides: TGTGCCAGCAGTGAATCCCGAGCGAGGTTTTCGGACAATGAGCAGTTCTTC.

This clonotype was found a few times. V gene TRBV28 combines with J gene TRBJ2-5, with D hard to call. This CDR3 spans 15 amino acids. The germline CDR1 and CDR2 sequences are MDHEN and SYDVKM. The germline V and J ends were trimmed by 1 base and 1 base, with 10 bases remaining between them. This CDR3 reads CASSLYPGGQETQYF. The CDR3 bases are TGTGCCAGCAGTTTATACCCGGGCGGCCAAGAGACCCAGTACTTC.

CDR3 sequence: CASSLGATPSGRAYEQFF. CDR3 DNA sequence: TGTGCCAGCAGTTTAGGGGCTACCCCTAGCGGGAGGGCCTATGAGCAGTTCTTC. The chain employs TRBV12-3 or TRBV12-4 and TRBJ2-1; 12 positions agree with TRBD2. The CDR3 runs 18 residues. V shed 1 base, J shed 8 bases, and the junction held 12 bases outside the gene matches.

Only a few counts were recorded for this clonotype. The J gene is TRBJ2-3, the V gene TRBV5-1; 13 nucleotides match TRBD2. V was pared by 4 bases and J by 3 bases, with 5 bases of the junction left unmatched. Germline V gene sequence: CDR1 SGHRS, CDR2 YFSETQ. The CDR3 contains 16 residues. Written as DNA, the CDR3 is TGCGCCAGCAGCCAGACTAGCGGGGGGTTAACAGATACGCAGTATTTT. Its protein is CASSQTSGGLTDTQYF. Full variable domain (remainder filled in from reference TRBV5-1 and TRBJ2-3): KAGVTQTPRYLIKTRGQQVTLSCSPISGHRSVSWYQQTPGQGLQFLFEYFSETQRNKGNFPGRFSGRQFSNSRSEMNVSTLELGDSALYLCASSQTSGGLTDTQYFGPGTRLTVL.

The CDR3 bases are TGTGCCATCAGGCCGGGACTAGCGGGAGAGTCAGATACGCAGTATTTT. It specifies CAIRPGLAGESDTQYF. The rearrangement uses TRBV10-3 and TRBJ2-3; 14 bases align to TRBD2. Germline lookup yields CDR1 ENHRY and CDR2 SYGVKD. The CDR3 covers 16 residues. V dropped 6 bases and J dropped 4; count of bases not matched to a gene: 6.

The chain couples TRBV3-1 to TRBJ2-7, with 12 bases that match TRBD2. With V trimmed by 6 bases and J by 9 bases, 6 bases remained unmatched. Germline CDR1 and CDR2: LGHDT and YNNKEL (reference sequence). The CDR3 contains 13 residues. The DNA for the CDR3 is TGTGCCAGCAGGACTAGCGGGAGTTTGGTGCAGTACTTC. This translates into CASRTSGSLVQYF.

This clonotype has more than one count but fewer than ten. The chain employs TRBV11-2 and TRBJ2-7; D unclear. CDR3 length equals 13 residues. The germline V gene has CDR1 SGHAT and CDR2 FQNNGV. V was shortened by 5 bases and J by 5 bases, with 13 bases between the two germline ends. The CDR3 reads CASSPGAPHEQYF. The DNA of the CDR3 is TGTGCCAGCAGCCCAGGAGCCCCACACGAGCAGTACTTC.

This clonotype was detected many times. The chain uses TRBV5-5 and TRBJ2-1, with 9 bases fitting TRBD2. The CDR3 length is 15 residues. The V segment lost 0 bases and the J segment 3 bases; nucleotides outside the gene matches: 1. Germline V gives CDR1 SGHKS, CDR2 YYEKEE (reference sequence). The CDR3 nucleotides are TGTGCCAGCAGCTTGGGGACTAGCGTCTACAATGAGCAGTTCTTC. This sequence encodes CASSLGTSVYNEQFF.

This CDR3 reads CASSKITRKRNTGELFF. The CDR3 DNA reads TGTGCCAGCAGTAAAATTACTAGGAAGAGGAACACCGGGGAGCTGTTTTTT. The chain recombines TRBV12-3 or TRBV12-4 with TRBJ2-2; D may be TRBD2 (5 bases). Trimming stripped 5 bases from V and 1 base from J, with 17 bases between. The CDR3 is 17 residues long.

This clonotype was seen repeatedly, ten times or more. The genes are TRBV6-5 and TRBJ1-6, with D unresolved. The CDR3 loop spans 14 amino acids. Germline V lookup: CDR1 MNHEY, CDR2 SVGAGI. V lost 4 bases to trimming and J lost 12 bases, with 16 bases between them. The CDR3 region is CASSFSPRIEPLHF. The CDR3 DNA sequence: TGTGCCAGCAGTTTTTCCCCCCGAATTGAACCCCTCCACTTT.

V is TRBV19 and J is TRBJ2-7; D perhaps matches TRBD1 (7 bases). Trimming removed 4 bases from V and 6 bases from J, with 13 bases in between. The CDR3 is 13 amino acids. From germline, CDR1 is LNHDA and CDR2 SQIVND (reference sequence). CDR3 coding DNA: TGTGCCAGTAGTAGCGGGACAGTTTTCGAGCAGTACTTC. Translating gives CASSSGTVFEQYF.

The genes are TRBV29-1 and TRBJ1-1; D possibly corresponds to TRBD1 (6 bases). Trimming left V 6 bases short and J 3 bases short, with 14 bases between. Germline CDR1 reads SQVTM; CDR2 reads ANQGSEA. The CDR3 covers 13 residues. This CDR3 is CSVRGGRDTEAFF. CDR3 bases: TGCAGCGTGAGGGGGGGGCGGGACACTGAAGCTTTCTTT.

J is TRBJ1-1 and V is TRBV12-3 or TRBV12-4; TRBD1 matches at 7 bases. The CDR3 has 13 residues. V was pared by 4 bases and J by 6 bases, with 5 bases of the junction left unmatched. The CDR3 here is CASSYRGWAEAFF. The CDR3 DNA sequence: TGTGCCAGCAGTTACAGGGGTTGGGCTGAAGCTTTCTTT.

This clonotype was detected only a few times. The chain is built from TRBV7-2 and TRBJ2-1; 10 bases match TRBD2. V lost 5 bases, J lost 7 bases, and 11 bases stayed unmatched. This CDR3 has 16 residues. The germline V gene has CDR1 SGHTA and CDR2 FQGNSA. CDR3 nucleotides: TGTGCCAGCAGCCTAAACCTAGCGGGAGTTGTGAATGAGCAGTTCTTC. Its protein product is CASSLNLAGVVNEQFF.